Reported below is one TCR beta chain. The antigen is unknown. Blood CD4+ CD25-low CD127-high conventional T cells supplied the genomic DNA template. TCRdb keeps only in-frame clones here, not all; method: immunoSEQ multiplex PCR. Of around 29,000 clones listed, about 95% are singletons. Germline CDR1 is SGHRS and CDR2 is YFSETQ. The CDR3 consists of 14 residues. J lost 7 bases, V lost 0 bases, and 5 bases had no gene match. These data are taken from a study of regulatory and conventional T cells in RAG deficiency. Study results and caveats: Control T-cell subsets had markedly higher Shannon entropy and lower Simpson indices than RAG-deficient patients. These Omenn syndrome Treg sorts may hold peripherally activated cells instead. In Omenn syndrome, Treg and Tconv repertoires overlapped >85%.

This sample was shared with a second study, whose subject was regulatory T cells. From that paper: Amplification used 52 TRBV primers and 13 TRBJ primers.

The receptor comes from a human donor in good health. Sequencing used CD25- CD4+ T cells sorted from blood. The chain carries TRBV5-1 and TRBJ2-7; 9 bases map to TRBD1. The CDR3 here is CASSLGQGTGEQYF. CDR3 in DNA: TGCGCCAGCAGCTTGGGGCAGGGGACAGGGGAGCAGTACTTC.